This T cell receptor beta chain was profiled in a study of blood T cell repertoires in COVID-19. Measured with immunoSEQ multiplex PCR; TCRdb has only the in-frame clones, and not every one. In the table there are roughly 250,000 clones, around nine tenths of which are singletons. CDR3 length: 15 residues. J was trimmed by 2 bases and V by 7 bases; bases with no gene match: 6. Germline V gene sequence: CDR1 MDHEN, CDR2 SYDVKM. The sequenced sample was peripheral blood. The sequence came from a woman aged 35 to 49 who had recovered from COVID-19. The J gene is TRBJ2-3, the V gene TRBV28; 10 bases are a match to TRBD1. The CDR3 loop is CASKRDRGPTDTQYF. Written as DNA, the CDR3 is TGTGCCAGCAAGAGGGACAGGGGCCCCACAGATACGCAGTATTTT.